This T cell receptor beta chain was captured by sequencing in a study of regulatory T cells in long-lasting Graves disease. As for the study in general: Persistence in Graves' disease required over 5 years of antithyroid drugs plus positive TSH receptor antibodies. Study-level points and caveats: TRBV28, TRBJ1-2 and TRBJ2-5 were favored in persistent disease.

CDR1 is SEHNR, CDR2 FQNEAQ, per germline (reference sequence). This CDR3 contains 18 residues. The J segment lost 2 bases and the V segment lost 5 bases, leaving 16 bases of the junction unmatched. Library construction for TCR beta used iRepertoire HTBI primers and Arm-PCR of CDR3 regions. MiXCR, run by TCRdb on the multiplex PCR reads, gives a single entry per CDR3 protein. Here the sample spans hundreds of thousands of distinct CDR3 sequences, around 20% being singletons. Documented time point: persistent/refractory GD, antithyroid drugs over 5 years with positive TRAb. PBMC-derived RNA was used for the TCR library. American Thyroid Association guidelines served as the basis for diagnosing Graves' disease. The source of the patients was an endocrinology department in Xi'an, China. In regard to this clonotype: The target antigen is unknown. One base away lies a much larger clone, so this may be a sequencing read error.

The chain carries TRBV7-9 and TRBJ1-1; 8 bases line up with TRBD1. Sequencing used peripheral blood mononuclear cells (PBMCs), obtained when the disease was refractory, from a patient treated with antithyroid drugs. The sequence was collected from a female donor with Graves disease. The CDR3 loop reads CASSLTKMTGATNTEAFF. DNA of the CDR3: TGTGCCAGCAGCCTCACCAAGATGACAGGGGCAACCAACACTGAAGCTTTCTTT.